Presented here are 5 T cell receptor beta chains from one specimen sequenced in a study of blood T cell repertoires in COVID-19. Using immunoSEQ multiplex PCR, the repertoire was profiled, and TCRdb retains in-frame clones only, with some absent. The table lists around 290,000 clones, approximately 88% of them singletons, with 1.7% in the top ten. Sequencing was done on a sample of PBMCs or T cells enriched from blood (not recorded which). The receptors were gathered from a woman aged 40 to 50 who had recovered from COVID-19.

J is TRBJ2-1 and V is TRBV2, with 11 bases identical to TRBD2. Germline V gene lookup returns CDR1 SNHLY and CDR2 FYNNEI. The CDR3 has 12 residues. J was trimmed by 6 bases and V by 8 bases; bases with no gene match: 0. The CDR3, as DNA: TGTGCCAGCGGGACTAGCGGCAATGAGCAGTTCTTC. This sequence encodes CASGTSGNEQFF.

V usage is TRBV7-2 and J usage is TRBJ2-2, with 9 nucleotides matching TRBD2. V gave up 5 bases and J gave up 3 bases; unmatched junction bases: 7. Germline loops: CDR1 SGHTA, CDR2 FQGNSA. The CDR3 consists of 16 residues. CDR3 residues: CASSLLAGAYTGELFF. Written as DNA, the CDR3 is TGTGCCAGCAGCCTCTTAGCGGGGGCCTACACCGGGGAGCTGTTTTTT.

The V gene is TRBV30, the J gene TRBJ1-6, with 7 bases lining up with TRBD1. The CDR3 has 13 amino acids. V dropped 2 bases and J dropped 10; count of bases not matched to a gene: 5. Germline values: CDR1 GTSNPN, CDR2 SVGIG (reference sequence). DNA for the CDR3: TGTGCCTGGAGTAGGGACAGCGAGTCACCCCTCCACTTT. It translates to CAWSRDSESPLHF.

The rearrangement joins TRBV6-2 or TRBV6-3 to TRBJ2-1, with TRBD2 identical over 7 bases. V lost 4 bases and J lost 10; bases outside the gene matches: 4. The CDR3 is 12 amino acids. Per the germline V gene, CDR1 is MNHEY and CDR2 is SVGEGT. The CDR3 DNA follows: TGTGCCAGCAGTTGGGGGGGAAAGGAGCAGTTCTTC. It translates to CASSWGGKEQFF.

CDR3 sequence (DNA): TGTGCCAGCAGCTTAGGCAGGAACACTGAAGCTTTCTTT. Its protein is CASSLGRNTEAFF. The J gene is TRBJ1-1, the V gene TRBV7-2; D unclear. This CDR3 has 13 residues. With 1 base removed from V and 1 base from J, the gap between germline ends came to 4 bases. Per germline, CDR1 SGHTA and CDR2 FQGNSA.